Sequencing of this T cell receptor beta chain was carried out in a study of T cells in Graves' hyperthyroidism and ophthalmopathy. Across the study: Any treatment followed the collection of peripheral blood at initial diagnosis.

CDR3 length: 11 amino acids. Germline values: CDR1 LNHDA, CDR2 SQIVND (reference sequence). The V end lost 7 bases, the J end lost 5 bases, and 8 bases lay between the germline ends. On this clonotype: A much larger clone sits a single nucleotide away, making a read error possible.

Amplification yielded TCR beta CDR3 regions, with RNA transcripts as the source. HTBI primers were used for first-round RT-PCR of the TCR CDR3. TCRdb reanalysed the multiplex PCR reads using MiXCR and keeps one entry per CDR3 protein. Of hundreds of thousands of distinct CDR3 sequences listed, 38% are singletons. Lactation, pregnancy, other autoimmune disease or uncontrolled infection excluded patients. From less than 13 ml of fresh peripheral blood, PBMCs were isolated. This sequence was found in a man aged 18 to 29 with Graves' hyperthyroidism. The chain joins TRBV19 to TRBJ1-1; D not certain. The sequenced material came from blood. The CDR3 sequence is CASIPPTEAFF. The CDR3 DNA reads TGTGCCAGTATTCCTCCAACTGAAGCTTTCTTT.